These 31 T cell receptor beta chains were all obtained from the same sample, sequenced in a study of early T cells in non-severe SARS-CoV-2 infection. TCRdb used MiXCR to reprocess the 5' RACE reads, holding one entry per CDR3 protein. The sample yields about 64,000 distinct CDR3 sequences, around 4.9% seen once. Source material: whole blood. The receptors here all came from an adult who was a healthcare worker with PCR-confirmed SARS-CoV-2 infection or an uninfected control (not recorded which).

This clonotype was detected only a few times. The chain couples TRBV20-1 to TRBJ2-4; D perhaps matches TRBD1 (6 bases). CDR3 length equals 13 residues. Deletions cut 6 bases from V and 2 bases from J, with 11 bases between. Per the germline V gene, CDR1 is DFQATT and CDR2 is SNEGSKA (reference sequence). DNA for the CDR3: TGCAGTGCCACTTGGGACACCAAAAACATTCAGTACTTC. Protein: CSATWDTKNIQYF.

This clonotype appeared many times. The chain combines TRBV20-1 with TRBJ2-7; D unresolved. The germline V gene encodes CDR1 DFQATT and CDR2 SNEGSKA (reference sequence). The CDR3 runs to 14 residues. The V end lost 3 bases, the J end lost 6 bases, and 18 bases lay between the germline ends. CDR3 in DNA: TGCAGTGCTAGCATTTTACTCACCCTACCCGAGCAGTACTTC. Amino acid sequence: CSASILLTLPEQYF.

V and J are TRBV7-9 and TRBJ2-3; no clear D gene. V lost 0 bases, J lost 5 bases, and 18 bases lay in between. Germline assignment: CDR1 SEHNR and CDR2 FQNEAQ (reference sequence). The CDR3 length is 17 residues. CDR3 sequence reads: CASSLAFGSPDRDTQYF. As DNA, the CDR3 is TGTGCCAGCAGCTTAGCTTTTGGGTCCCCGGACCGAGATACGCAGTATTTT.

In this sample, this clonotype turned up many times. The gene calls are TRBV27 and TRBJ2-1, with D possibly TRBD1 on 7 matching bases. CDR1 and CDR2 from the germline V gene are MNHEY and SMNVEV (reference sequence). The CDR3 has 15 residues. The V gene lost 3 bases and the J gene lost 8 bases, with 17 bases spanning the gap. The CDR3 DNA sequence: TGTGCCAGCAGTTTGTTCGTCCAGGGGGGCGATGAGCAGTTCTTC. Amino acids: CASSLFVQGGDEQFF.

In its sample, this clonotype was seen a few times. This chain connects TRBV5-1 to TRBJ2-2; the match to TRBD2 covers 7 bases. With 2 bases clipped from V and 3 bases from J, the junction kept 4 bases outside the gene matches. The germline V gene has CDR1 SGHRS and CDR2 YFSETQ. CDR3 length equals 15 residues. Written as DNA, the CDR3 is TGCGCCAGCAGCTTAGGGACTACCGACACCGGGGAGCTGTTTTTT. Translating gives CASSLGTTDTGELFF.

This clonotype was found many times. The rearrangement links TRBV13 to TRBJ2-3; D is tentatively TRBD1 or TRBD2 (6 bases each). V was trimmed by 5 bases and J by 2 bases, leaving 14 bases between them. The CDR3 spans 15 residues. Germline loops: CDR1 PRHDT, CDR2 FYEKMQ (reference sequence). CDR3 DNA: TGTGCCAGCAGCCATAGGGGGACTTTCACAGATACGCAGTATTTT. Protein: CASSHRGTFTDTQYF. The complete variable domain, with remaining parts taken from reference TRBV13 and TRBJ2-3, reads AAGVIQSPRHLIKEKRETATLKCYPIPRHDTVYWYQQGPGQDPQFLISFYEKMQSDKGSIPDRFSAQQFSDYHSELNMSSLELGDSALYFCASSHRGTFTDTQYFGPGTRLTVL.

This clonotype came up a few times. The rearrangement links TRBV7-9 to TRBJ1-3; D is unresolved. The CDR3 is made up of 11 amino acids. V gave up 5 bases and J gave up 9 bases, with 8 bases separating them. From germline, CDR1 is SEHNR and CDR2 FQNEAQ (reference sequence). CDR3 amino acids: CASSVLGTIYF. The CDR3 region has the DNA TGTGCCAGCAGCGTTTTAGGCACCATATATTTT.

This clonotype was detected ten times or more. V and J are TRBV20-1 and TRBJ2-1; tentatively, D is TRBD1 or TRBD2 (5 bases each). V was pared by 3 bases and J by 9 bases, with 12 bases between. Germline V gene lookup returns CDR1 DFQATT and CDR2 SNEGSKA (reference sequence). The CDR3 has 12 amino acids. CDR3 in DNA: TGCAGTGCTAGGGTCACTGGGGGTGAGCAGTTCTTC. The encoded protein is CSARVTGGEQFF.

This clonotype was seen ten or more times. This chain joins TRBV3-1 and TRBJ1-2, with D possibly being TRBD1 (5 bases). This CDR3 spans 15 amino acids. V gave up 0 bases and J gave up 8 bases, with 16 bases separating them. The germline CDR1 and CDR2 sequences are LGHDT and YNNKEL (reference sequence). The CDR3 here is CASSQEGLGLYGYTF. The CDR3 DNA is TGTGCCAGCAGCCAAGAGGGGCTGGGGCTCTACGGCTACACCTTC.

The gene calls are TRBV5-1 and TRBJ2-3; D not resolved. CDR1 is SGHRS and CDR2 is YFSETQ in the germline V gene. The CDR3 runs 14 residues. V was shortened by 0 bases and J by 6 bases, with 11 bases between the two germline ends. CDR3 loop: CASSLEARTDTQYF. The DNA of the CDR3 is TGCGCCAGCAGCTTGGAGGCGAGGACGGATACGCAGTATTTT.

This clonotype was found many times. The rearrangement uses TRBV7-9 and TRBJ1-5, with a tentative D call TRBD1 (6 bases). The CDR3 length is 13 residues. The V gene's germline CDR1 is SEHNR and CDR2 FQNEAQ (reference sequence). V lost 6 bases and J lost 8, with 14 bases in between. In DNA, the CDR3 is TGTGCCAGCAGTATAGGGGGGGCAAAGCCCCAGCATTTT. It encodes CASSIGGAKPQHF.

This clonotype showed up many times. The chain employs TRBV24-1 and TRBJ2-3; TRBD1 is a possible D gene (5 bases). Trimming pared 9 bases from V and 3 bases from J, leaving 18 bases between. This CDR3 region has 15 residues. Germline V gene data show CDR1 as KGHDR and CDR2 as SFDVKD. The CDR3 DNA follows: TGTGCCACCGATAGGGGATACCATTTAACAGATACGCAGTATTTT. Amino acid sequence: CATDRGYHLTDTQYF.

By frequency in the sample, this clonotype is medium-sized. The CDR3 here is CSVAGTASYQETQYF. The CDR3 region has the DNA TGCAGCGTTGCAGGGACAGCATCGTACCAAGAGACCCAGTACTTC. This chain joins TRBV29-1 and TRBJ2-5; TRBD1 matches 7 bases. With 4 bases clipped from V and 0 bases from J, the junction kept 8 bases outside the gene matches. The CDR3 totals 15 residues. CDR1 is SQVTM, CDR2 ANQGSEA, per germline.

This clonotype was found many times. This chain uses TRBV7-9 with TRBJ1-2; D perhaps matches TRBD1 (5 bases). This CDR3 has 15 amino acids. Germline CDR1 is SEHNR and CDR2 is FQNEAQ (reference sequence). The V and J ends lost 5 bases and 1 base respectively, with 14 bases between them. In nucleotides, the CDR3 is TGTGCCAGCAGCCCCCACCAGGGTTTTAACTATGGCTACACCTTC. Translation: CASSPHQGFNYGYTF.

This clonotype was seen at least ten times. The CDR3 protein is CAIGPSVDEQFF. In DNA form, the CDR3 reads TGTGCCATCGGTCCTTCGGTGGATGAGCAGTTCTTC. The chain links TRBV10-3 to TRBJ2-1; D not certain. Per the germline V gene, CDR1 is ENHRY and CDR2 is SYGVKD. The V and J ends lost 8 bases and 8 bases respectively, with 13 bases between them. CDR3 length equals 12 residues.

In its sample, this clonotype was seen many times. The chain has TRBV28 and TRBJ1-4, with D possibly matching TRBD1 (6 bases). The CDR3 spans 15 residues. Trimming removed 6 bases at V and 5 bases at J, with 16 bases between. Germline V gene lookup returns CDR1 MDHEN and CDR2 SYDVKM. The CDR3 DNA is TGTGCCAGCAGCGATCAACAGGGCGTAAATGAAAAACTGTTTTTT. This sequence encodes CASSDQQGVNEKLFF.

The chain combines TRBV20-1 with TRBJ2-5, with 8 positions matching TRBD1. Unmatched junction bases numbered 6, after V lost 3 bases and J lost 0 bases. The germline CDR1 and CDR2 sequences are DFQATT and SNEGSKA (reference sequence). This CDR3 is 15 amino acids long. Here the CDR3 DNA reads TGCAGTGCTAGGCTGGACAGGGCGTACCAAGAGACCCAGTACTTC. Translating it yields CSARLDRAYQETQYF.

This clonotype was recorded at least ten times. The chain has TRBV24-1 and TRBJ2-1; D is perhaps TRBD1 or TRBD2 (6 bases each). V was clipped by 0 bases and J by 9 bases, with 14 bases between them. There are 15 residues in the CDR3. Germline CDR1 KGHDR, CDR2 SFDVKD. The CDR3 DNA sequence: TGTGCCACCAGTGATTTGTACAGGGAGGCAAGTGAGCAGTTCTTC. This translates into CATSDLYREASEQFF.

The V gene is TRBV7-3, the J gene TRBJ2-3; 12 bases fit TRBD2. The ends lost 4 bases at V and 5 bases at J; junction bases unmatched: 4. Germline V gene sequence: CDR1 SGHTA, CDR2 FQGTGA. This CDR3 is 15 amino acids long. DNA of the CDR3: TGTGCCAGCAGCTCCGGACTAGCGGGAATAGATACGCAGTATTTT. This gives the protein CASSSGLAGIDTQYF.

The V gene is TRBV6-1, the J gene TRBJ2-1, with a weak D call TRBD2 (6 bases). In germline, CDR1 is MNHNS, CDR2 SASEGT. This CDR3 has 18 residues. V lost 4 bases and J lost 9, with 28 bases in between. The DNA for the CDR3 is TGTGCCAGCAGTGGCAACAGTGGAGGGCTAAGGTTTGGGGGTGAGCAGTTCTTC. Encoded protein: CASSGNSGGLRFGGEQFF.

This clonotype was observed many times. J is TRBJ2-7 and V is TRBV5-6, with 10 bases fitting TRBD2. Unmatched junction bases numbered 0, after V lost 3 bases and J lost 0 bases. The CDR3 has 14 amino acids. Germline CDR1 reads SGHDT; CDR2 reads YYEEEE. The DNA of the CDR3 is TGTGCCAGCAGCTCTAGCGGGAGCTCCTACGAGCAGTACTTC. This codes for CASSSSGSSYEQYF.

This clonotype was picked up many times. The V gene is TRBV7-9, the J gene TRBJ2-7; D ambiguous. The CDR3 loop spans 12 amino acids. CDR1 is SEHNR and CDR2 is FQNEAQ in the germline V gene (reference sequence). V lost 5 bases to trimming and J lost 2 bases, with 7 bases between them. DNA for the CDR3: TGTGCCAGCAGCCTGGGCACCTACGAGCAGTACTTC. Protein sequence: CASSLGTYEQYF.

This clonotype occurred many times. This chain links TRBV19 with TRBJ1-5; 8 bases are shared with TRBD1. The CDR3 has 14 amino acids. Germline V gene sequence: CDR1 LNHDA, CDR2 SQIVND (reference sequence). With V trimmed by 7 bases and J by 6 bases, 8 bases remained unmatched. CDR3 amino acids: CASTVAGGGQPQHF. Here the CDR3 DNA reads TGTGCCAGTACGGTGGCAGGGGGCGGTCAGCCCCAGCATTTT.

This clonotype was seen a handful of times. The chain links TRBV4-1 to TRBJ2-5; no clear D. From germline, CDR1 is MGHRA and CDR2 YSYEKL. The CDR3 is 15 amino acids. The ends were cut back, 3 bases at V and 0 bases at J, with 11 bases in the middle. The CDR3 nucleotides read TGCGCCAGCAGCCATACCGTTGGGTACCAAGAGACCCAGTACTTC. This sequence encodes CASSHTVGYQETQYF.

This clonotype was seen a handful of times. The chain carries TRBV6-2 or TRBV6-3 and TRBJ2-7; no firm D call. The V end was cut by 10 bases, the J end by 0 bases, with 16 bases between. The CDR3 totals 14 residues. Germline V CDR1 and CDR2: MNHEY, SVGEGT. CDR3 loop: CATKLGEASYEQYF. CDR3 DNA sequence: TGTGCCACCAAGTTAGGAGAGGCCTCCTACGAGCAGTACTTC.

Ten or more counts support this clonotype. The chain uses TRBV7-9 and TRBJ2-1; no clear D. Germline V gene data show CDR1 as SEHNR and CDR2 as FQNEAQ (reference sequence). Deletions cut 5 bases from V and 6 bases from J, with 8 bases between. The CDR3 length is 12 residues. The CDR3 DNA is TGTGCCAGCAGCCTGGGTCGCAATGAGCAGTTCTTC. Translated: CASSLGRNEQFF.

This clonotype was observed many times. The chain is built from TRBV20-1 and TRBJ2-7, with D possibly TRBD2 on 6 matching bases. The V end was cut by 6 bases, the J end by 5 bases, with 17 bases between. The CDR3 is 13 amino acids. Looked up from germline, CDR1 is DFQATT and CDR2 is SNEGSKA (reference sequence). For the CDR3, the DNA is TGCAGTGCACTAATCGGCGGGGAAAACGAGCAGTACTTC. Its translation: CSALIGGENEQYF.

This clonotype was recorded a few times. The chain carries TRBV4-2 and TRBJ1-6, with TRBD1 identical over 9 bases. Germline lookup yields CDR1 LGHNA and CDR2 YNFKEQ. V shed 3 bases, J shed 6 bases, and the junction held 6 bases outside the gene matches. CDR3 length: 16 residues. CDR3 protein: CASSQSQGAPNSPLHF. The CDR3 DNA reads TGTGCCAGCAGCCAGTCACAGGGGGCGCCTAATTCACCCCTCCACTTT.

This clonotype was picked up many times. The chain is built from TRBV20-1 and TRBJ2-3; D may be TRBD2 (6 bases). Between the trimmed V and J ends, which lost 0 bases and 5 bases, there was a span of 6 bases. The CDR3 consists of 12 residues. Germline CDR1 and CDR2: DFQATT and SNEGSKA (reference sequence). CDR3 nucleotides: TGCAGTGCTAGAGAGGGAGGAGATACGCAGTATTTT. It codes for CSAREGGDTQYF.

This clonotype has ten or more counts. The CDR3 coding sequence is TGCGCCAGCAGCCCGGAGGGGGGTGAGCAGTTCTTC. It specifies CASSPEGGEQFF. The V call is TRBV5-1, the J call TRBJ2-1; either TRBD1 or TRBD2 may fit D (6 bases each). The CDR3 loop spans 12 amino acids. The V gene's germline CDR1 is SGHRS and CDR2 YFSETQ. Trimming stripped 4 bases from V and 9 bases from J, with 11 bases between.

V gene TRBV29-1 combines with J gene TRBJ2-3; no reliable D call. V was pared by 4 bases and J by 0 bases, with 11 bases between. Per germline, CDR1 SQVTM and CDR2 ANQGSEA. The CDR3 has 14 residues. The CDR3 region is CSVALLESTDTQYF. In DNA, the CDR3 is TGCAGCGTTGCCCTTCTAGAGAGCACAGATACGCAGTATTTT.